What follows are 32 T cell receptor beta chains derived from one specimen sequenced in a study of blood T cell repertoires in COVID-19. TCRdb's copy holds only in-frame clones and misses some; the assay was immunoSEQ multiplex PCR. The data hold 80,000 to 95,000 clones, with around 93% observed a single time. The sequencing sample was made of peripheral blood. Receptor source: a human donor with active COVID-19. The donor label of this sample is uncertain.

J is TRBJ2-1 and V is TRBV27, with 13 bases lining up with TRBD2. From germline, CDR1 is MNHEY and CDR2 SMNVEV (reference sequence). Trimming took 4 bases from V and 1 from J; bases not matched to a gene: 7. The CDR3 covers 18 residues. This CDR3 reads CASSSRTSGGPSYNEQFF. The CDR3 region has the DNA TGTGCCAGCAGTTCGAGGACTAGCGGGGGCCCGTCCTACAATGAGCAGTTCTTC.

The chain couples TRBV29-1 to TRBJ2-3, with D perhaps matching TRBD2 (7 bases). V was cut by 6 bases and J by 14 bases, with 18 bases left in between. CDR1 is SQVTM and CDR2 is ANQGSEA in the germline V gene. The CDR3 has 11 amino acids. The CDR3 here is CSVGGGRAAYF. Here the CDR3 DNA reads TGCAGCGTCGGAGGGGGGAGGGCCGCGTATTTT.

The chain recombines TRBV4-1 with TRBJ2-5, with D unresolved. Germline CDR1 MGHRA, CDR2 YSYEKL. The CDR3 covers 14 residues. Trimming left V 4 bases short and J 5 bases short, with 14 bases between. Here the CDR3 reads CASSRDPDLETQYF. The CDR3 bases are TGCGCCAGCAGCCGAGATCCAGATTTGGAGACCCAGTACTTC.

The genes are TRBV3-1 (or the pseudogene TRBV3-2) and TRBJ2-3; 8 nucleotides match TRBD2. V lost 6 bases, J lost 6 bases, and 14 bases stayed unmatched. Germline V CDR1 and CDR2: LGHDT, YNNKEL (reference sequence). The CDR3 loop spans 16 amino acids. CDR3: CASRYGGGRPWDTQYF. CDR3 in DNA: TGTGCCAGCAGATACGGCGGGGGGCGACCTTGGGATACGCAGTATTTT.

This clone was found once. The V gene is TRBV19, the J gene TRBJ2-7, with TRBD1 matching over 8 bases. Germline V gene sequence: CDR1 LNHDA, CDR2 SQIVND (reference sequence). Unmatched junction bases numbered 2, after V lost 4 bases and J lost 3 bases. The length of the CDR3 is 13 residues. Here the CDR3 DNA reads TGTGCCAGTAGTACCGGACAGGGCTACGAGCAGTACTTC. This translates into CASSTGQGYEQYF.

The chain links TRBV12-3 or TRBV12-4 to TRBJ2-7, with D perhaps matching TRBD1 (6 bases). The V end lost 7 bases, the J end lost 2 bases, and 12 bases lay between the germline ends. The CDR3 contains 13 residues. The DNA of the CDR3 is TGTGCCAGCAAGGGGACAACGACCTACGAGCAGTACTTC. Protein sequence: CASKGTTTYEQYF.

This CDR3 reads CASSARPGRLRSTGELFF. The CDR3 nucleotides are TGTGCCAGCAGCGCCCGTCCAGGGAGGCTCCGAAGCACCGGGGAGCTGTTTTTT. The chain joins TRBV9 to TRBJ2-2; maybe TRBD2 (6 bases). CDR3 length: 18 residues. Germline lookup yields CDR1 SGDLS and CDR2 YYNGEE. V was cut by 3 bases and J by 4 bases, with 22 bases left in between.

The V gene is TRBV2, the J gene TRBJ2-3; 13 bases are shared with TRBD2. With V trimmed by 6 bases and J by 8 bases, 8 bases remained unmatched. The CDR3 has 15 residues. Per the germline V gene, CDR1 is SNHLY and CDR2 is FYNNEI. CDR3 residues: CASRGTSGAVGTQYF. The CDR3 nucleotides read TGTGCCAGCAGGGGGACTAGCGGGGCTGTTGGTACGCAGTATTTT.

The chain uses TRBV11-2 and TRBJ1-2, with 7 nucleotides matching TRBD1. Trimming removed 2 bases from V and 4 bases from J; junction bases left unmatched: 13. This CDR3 has 17 amino acids. The germline V gene has CDR1 SGHAT and CDR2 FQNNGV. CDR3 region: CASSLLTGRGVLYGYTF. DNA of the CDR3: TGTGCCAGCAGCTTACTAACCGGCAGGGGGGTACTCTATGGCTACACCTTC.

This clone was picked up a small number of times. This chain connects TRBV2 to TRBJ1-1, with D maybe TRBD1 (6 bases). CDR3 length equals 15 residues. V was pared by 2 bases and J by 6 bases, with 16 bases between. Germline V gives CDR1 SNHLY, CDR2 FYNNEI. The CDR3 sequence: CASSESGRGASEAFF. CDR3 in DNA: TGTGCCAGCAGTGAATCTGGGCGGGGGGCATCTGAAGCTTTCTTT.

The J gene is TRBJ1-3, the V gene TRBV10-3; possibly TRBD1 for D (5 bases). The CDR3 spans 18 residues. The germline CDR1 and CDR2 sequences are ENHRY and SYGVKD. The germline V and J ends were trimmed by 0 bases and 0 bases, with 15 bases remaining between them. DNA of the CDR3: TGTGCCATCAGTGAGTCGAAACCAGGGACTACCTCTGGAAACACCATATATTTT. Translated: CAISESKPGTTSGNTIYF.

The rearrangement links TRBV6-5 to TRBJ2-7; 8 bases are a match to TRBD1. V shed 5 bases and J 4 bases; nucleotides not matched to a gene: 4. The CDR3 is 13 amino acids. Germline CDR1 MNHEY, CDR2 SVGAGI. CDR3 DNA sequence: TGTGCCAGCAGTCAGGGACAGGATTACGAGCAGTACTTC. It is translated as CASSQGQDYEQYF.

This clone came up once. This chain uses TRBV11-1 with TRBJ2-7; 11 bases match TRBD1. Germline CDR1 SGHAT, CDR2 FQDESV (reference sequence). Germline trimming cut 5 bases from V and 3 bases from J; bases unmatched to any gene: 6. This CDR3 is built from 15 residues. CDR3 protein: CASSLRDRGDYEQYF. CDR3 coding DNA: TGTGCCAGCAGCCTCAGGGACAGGGGGGACTACGAGCAGTACTTC.

The J gene is TRBJ1-5, the V gene TRBV19, with 9 bases fitting TRBD1. CDR3 size: 15 residues. V lost 6 bases and J lost 6; bases outside the gene matches: 9. CDR1 and CDR2 (germline): LNHDA, SQIVND (reference sequence). The CDR3 nucleotides are TGTGCCAGTAGGACAATTAGACAGGGGGGTCAGCCCCAGCATTTT. Residues: CASRTIRQGGQPQHF.

This chain connects TRBV12-5 to TRBJ1-5; no clear D. In germline, CDR1 is LGHNT, CDR2 FRNRAP. The CDR3 sequence is 15 residues long. Trimming took off 3 bases at V and 1 base at J, with 10 bases between the two ends. The CDR3 region has the DNA TGTGCTAGTGGTTTAGAACAGATCAGCAATCAGCCCCAGCATTTT. Translated, it gives CASGLEQISNQPQHF.

The V gene is TRBV2, the J gene TRBJ2-2, with D possibly TRBD2 on 6 matching bases. Between the trimmed V and J ends, which lost 10 bases and 2 bases, there was a span of 14 bases. Looked up from germline, CDR1 is SNHLY and CDR2 is FYNNEI. The CDR3 has 14 amino acids. The CDR3 here is CATNAGGNTGELFF. In nucleotides, the CDR3 is TGTGCCACCAATGCCGGGGGTAACACCGGGGAGCTGTTTTTT.

V usage is TRBV3-1 (or the pseudogene TRBV3-2) and J usage is TRBJ2-3; TRBD2 aligns across 14 bases. The CDR3 has 15 residues. The V gene's germline CDR1 is LGHDT and CDR2 YNNKEL (reference sequence). V lost 4 bases and J lost 5; bases outside the gene matches: 2. CDR3 sequence: CASSPGTSGGDTQYF. CDR3 bases: TGTGCCAGCAGCCCCGGGACTAGCGGGGGAGATACGCAGTATTTT.

The V call is TRBV29-1, the J call TRBJ2-7; a weak D match, TRBD1 (6 bases). The V gene's germline CDR1 is SQVTM and CDR2 ANQGSEA. The V end lost 6 bases, the J end lost 4 bases, and 22 bases lay between the germline ends. This CDR3 region has 15 residues. Here the CDR3 DNA reads TGCAGCGTGGTCCTACAGGGTCCCTCCCTTTACGAGCAGTACTTC. Its protein product is CSVVLQGPSLYEQYF.

The chain's CDR3 is CASSRRTEVAYNEQFF. The CDR3 region has the DNA TGCGCCAGCAGCCGGCGGACAGAGGTCGCCTACAATGAGCAGTTCTTC. V usage is TRBV4-1 and J usage is TRBJ2-1, with D possibly being TRBD1 (6 bases). The germline CDR1 and CDR2 sequences are MGHRA and YSYEKL. Between the trimmed V and J ends, which lost 4 bases and 2 bases, there was a span of 15 bases. The CDR3 extends over 16 amino acids.

This clone has only one observation. This chain joins TRBV7-6 and TRBJ1-6; possibly TRBD1 for D (5 bases). Germline V CDR1 and CDR2: SGHVS, FNYEAQ. Trimming removed 3 bases from V and 0 bases from J, with 15 bases in between. The CDR3 spans 18 residues. As DNA, the CDR3 is TGTGCCAGCAGCTTGGAAGACAGAATGAGCTCCTATAATTCACCCCTCCACTTT. Residues: CASSLEDRMSSYNSPLHF.

J is TRBJ2-7 and V is TRBV19; the D gene is possibly TRBD2 (7 bases). Trimming removed 5 bases from V and 2 bases from J, with 16 bases in between. The CDR3 consists of 15 residues. The germline CDR1 and CDR2 sequences are LNHDA and SQIVND (reference sequence). CDR3 sequence reads: CASSPGGPDPYEQYF. In DNA form, the CDR3 reads TGTGCCAGTAGTCCCGGGGGGCCGGACCCCTACGAGCAGTACTTC.

The rearrangement joins TRBV4-2 to TRBJ1-3; D may be TRBD1 (5 bases). From germline, CDR1 is LGHNA and CDR2 YNFKEQ. The CDR3 contains 16 residues. The V and J ends lost 0 bases and 8 bases respectively, with 17 bases between them. CDR3 residues: CASSQDIRGTGDTIYF. The CDR3 DNA sequence: TGTGCCAGCAGCCAAGATATAAGGGGTACGGGTGACACCATATATTTT.

The rearrangement joins TRBV21-1 to TRBJ2-4; the table assigns TRBD1, which was not confirmed against the DNA. TRBV21-1 is marked as a pseudogene. This CDR3 is built from 12 residues. The CDR3 reads CASSKEGNRVYF. The DNA of the CDR3 is TGTGCCAGCAGCAAAGAGGGAAACAGGGTGTACTTC.

This clone was found once. The chain employs TRBV5-4 and TRBJ2-3, with TRBD2 identical over 11 bases. Germline trimming cut 0 bases from V and 2 bases from J; bases unmatched to any gene: 5. The CDR3 sequence is 17 residues long. Germline-derived CDR1 and CDR2 are SGHNT and YYREEE (reference sequence). The CDR3 loop reads CASSLGLAGPYTDTQYF. The CDR3 DNA reads as TGTGCCAGCAGCTTGGGACTAGCGGGGCCTTACACAGATACGCAGTATTTT.

This rearrangement joins TRBV19 to TRBJ2-2, with no clear D. Deletions cut 5 bases from V and 4 bases from J, with 8 bases between. The CDR3 runs to 13 residues. CDR1 LNHDA and CDR2 SQIVND come from the germline V gene (reference sequence). CDR3 coding DNA: TGTGCCAGTAGTTTCAGATTCACCGGGGAGCTGTTTTTT. Amino acids: CASSFRFTGELFF.

The rearrangement links TRBV6-4 to TRBJ2-2; D is perhaps TRBD2 (6 bases). Germline V CDR1 and CDR2: MRHNA, SNTAGT. The CDR3 consists of 14 residues. Trimming removed 6 bases at V and 2 bases at J, with 10 bases between. The CDR3 DNA reads as TGTGCCAGCAGGGCTAGCGCCAACACCGGGGAGCTGTTTTTT. It translates to CASRASANTGELFF.

V gene TRBV5-4 combines with J gene TRBJ2-7, with D maybe TRBD2 (6 bases). Germline V gene lookup returns CDR1 SGHNT and CDR2 YYREEE (reference sequence). V was pared by 4 bases and J by 4 bases, with 12 bases between. The CDR3 loop spans 13 amino acids. The CDR3 is CASSLGGGYEQYF. DNA for the CDR3: TGTGCCAGCAGCCTGGGCGGAGGGTACGAGCAGTACTTC.

The chain couples TRBV6-5 to TRBJ2-7, with a possible D match to TRBD2 (6 bases). This CDR3 is built from 13 residues. Germline V gene sequence: CDR1 MNHEY, CDR2 SVGAGI. The ends were cut back, 6 bases at V and 2 bases at J, with 11 bases in the middle. In nucleotides, the CDR3 is TGTGCCAGCAGAATGGGACTCCCCTACGAGCAGTACTTC. It codes for CASRMGLPYEQYF.

The chain combines TRBV19 with TRBJ2-7, with D tentatively TRBD2 (5 bases). V lost 5 bases to trimming and J lost 6 bases, with 20 bases between them. Germline CDR1 is LNHDA and CDR2 is SQIVND (reference sequence). This CDR3 contains 15 residues. The CDR3 spells CASSPIGNSGIEQYF. For the CDR3, the DNA is TGTGCCAGTAGTCCAATCGGGAACTCTGGGATCGAGCAGTACTTC.

The chain carries TRBV9 and TRBJ1-2, with TRBD1 matching over 8 bases. The V and J ends lost 3 bases and 5 bases, in that order; junction bases with no gene match: 6. CDR3 length: 14 amino acids. Germline CDR1 reads SGDLS; CDR2 reads YYNGEE. CDR3 DNA sequence: TGTGCCAGCAGCGCACCGGACAGGGCTTATGGCTACACCTTC. Translating it yields CASSAPDRAYGYTF.

The chain carries TRBV19 and TRBJ1-4; the D gene is possibly TRBD1 (5 bases). CDR1 is LNHDA, CDR2 SQIVND, per germline (reference sequence). V lost 8 bases and J 8 bases, leaving 12 bases between the germline ends. The CDR3 loop spans 12 amino acids. Here the CDR3 DNA reads TGTGCCAGTTTTTCGGGGGAGGAAAAACTGTTTTTT. Translated, it gives CASFSGEEKLFF.

The V call is TRBV28, the J call TRBJ2-2, with 7 bases identical to TRBD1. The ends lost 10 bases at V and 0 bases at J; junction bases unmatched: 5. The germline gives CDR1 MDHEN, CDR2 SYDVKM. This CDR3 has 14 residues. CDR3 DNA: TGTGCCATCCAGGGACAGTCGAACACCGGGGAGCTGTTTTTT. Protein sequence: CAIQGQSNTGELFF. Based on the CDR3 plus reference TRBV28 and TRBJ2-2, the full variable domain is DVKVTQSSRYLVKRTGEKVFLECVQDMDHENMFWYRQDPGLGLRLIYFSYDVKMKEKGDIPEGYSVSREKKERFSLILESASTNQTSMYLCAIQGQSNTGELFFGEGSRLTVL.